This T cell receptor (beta chain) is drawn from a study of blood T cell repertoires in COVID-19. The germline V gene encodes CDR1 SGHRS and CDR2 YFSETQ. The CDR3 covers 14 residues. Trimming stripped 0 bases from V and 1 base from J, with 7 bases between. Assay used: immunoSEQ multiplex PCR; TCRdb lists only in-frame clones, some missing. The sample has under 200,000 clones; 84% are singletons. This chain links TRBV5-1 with TRBJ2-5, with D unresolved. This clonotype was sampled from a human donor with acute or convalescent COVID-19. The donor label of this sample is uncertain. Sequencing was done on a sample of peripheral blood. CDR3 sequence: CASSLGGAQETQYF. CDR3 coding DNA: TGCGCCAGCAGCTTGGGAGGCGCCCAAGAGACCCAGTACTTC.